The rows below give T cell receptor beta chains drawn from one sample of a study of T cell responses to AZD1222 COVID-19 vaccine. Produced via immunoSEQ multiplex PCR; TCRdb's table is partial and in-frame only. The sample holds fewer than 85,000 clones, about 91% seen once. Material: peripheral blood, obtained on day 0 of AZD1222 vaccination. These receptors all stem from an adult in good health. CDR3s include the opening cysteine and the closing phenylalanine or tryptophan. The D gene is left open where the match is weak. Clone size appears in some rows only: once, few, many, or a class for an expanded clone.

clone size	V gene	J gene	D gene	CDR3 protein	CDR3 DNA
once	TRBV27	TRBJ2-7	-	CASSLRQRVYEQYF	TGTGCCAGCAGTTTAAGACAGAGAGTCTACGAGCAGTACTTC
-	TRBV5-1	TRBJ2-1	-	CASSFYGKDEQFF	TGCGCCAGCAGCTTCTATGGGAAGGATGAGCAGTTCTTC
-	TRBV24-1	TRBJ2-3	TRBD2	CATSDSRHIAGSDTQYF	TGTGCCACCAGTGATTCGAGACACATAGCGGGGTCAGATACGCAGTATTTT
-	TRBV11-2	TRBJ1-1	TRBD1	CASSIVGTGGSEAFF	TGTGCCAGCAGCATAGTTGGGACAGGGGGCTCTGAAGCTTTCTTT
-	TRBV28	TRBJ2-7	-	CASSSLEQYF	TGTGCCAGCAGCTCCCTGGAGCAGTACTTC
-	TRBV6-5	TRBJ1-5	TRBD1	CASLDRDRFPSQHF	TGTGCCAGCCTTGACAGGGACCGCTTCCCGTCCCAGCATTTT
-	TRBV12-3/TRBV12-4	TRBJ2-3	-	CASSSTRWDTQYF	TGTGCCAGCAGTTCCACCCGCTGGGATACGCAGTATTTT
-	TRBV27	TRBJ2-2	TRBD1	CASSWGQVTGELFF	TGTGCCAGCAGTTGGGGACAGGTCACCGGGGAGCTGTTTTTT
few	TRBV10-3	TRBJ2-5	-	CAISDMRKETQYF	TGTGCCATCAGTGATATGAGGAAAGAGACCCAGTACTTC
-	TRBV4-3	TRBJ1-1	TRBD1	CASSQDGTGTTEAFF	TGCGCCAGCAGCCAAGACGGGACAGGGACCACTGAAGCTTTCTTT